This T cell receptor (beta chain) was sequenced in a study of T cell changes during pregnancy in multiple sclerosis. Sequencing was performed with immunoSEQ multiplex PCR; in TCRdb, only in-frame clones are kept and a portion is missing. Of roughly 30,000 clones listed, over 85% are singletons. The sequence was collected from a female donor with multiple sclerosis, enrolled in a pregnancy study. Specimen: CD8+ T cells from peripheral blood mononuclear cells, collected in the first trimester of pregnancy.

The CDR3 region has the DNA TGTGCCAGCAGCTTAGTGGCATGGGAGCAGTACTTC. Translated: CASSLVAWEQYF. This chain links TRBV7-2 with TRBJ2-7; D is unclear. The germline V gene encodes CDR1 SGHTA and CDR2 FQGNSA. The CDR3 runs 12 residues. Trimming took off 1 base at V and 7 bases at J, with 8 bases between the two ends.